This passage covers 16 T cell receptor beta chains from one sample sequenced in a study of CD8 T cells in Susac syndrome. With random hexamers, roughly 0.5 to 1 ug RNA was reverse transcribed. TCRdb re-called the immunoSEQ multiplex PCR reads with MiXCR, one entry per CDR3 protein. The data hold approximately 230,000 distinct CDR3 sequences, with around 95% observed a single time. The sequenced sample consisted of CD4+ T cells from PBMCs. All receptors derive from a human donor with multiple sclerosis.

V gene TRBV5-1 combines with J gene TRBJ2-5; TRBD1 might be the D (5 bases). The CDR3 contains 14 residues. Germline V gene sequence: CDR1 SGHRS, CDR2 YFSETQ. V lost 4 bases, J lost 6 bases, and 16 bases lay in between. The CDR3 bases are TGCGCCAGCAGCCTGGCAGAAGGGGTGAAGACCCAGTACTTC. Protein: CASSLAEGVKTQYF.

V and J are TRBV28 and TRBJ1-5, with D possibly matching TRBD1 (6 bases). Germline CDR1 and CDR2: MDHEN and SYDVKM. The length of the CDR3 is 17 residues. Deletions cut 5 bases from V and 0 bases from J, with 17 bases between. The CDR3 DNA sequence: TGTGCCAGCAGTCCTCTAACAGGGTTTAATAGCAATCAGCCCCAGCATTTT. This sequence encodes CASSPLTGFNSNQPQHF.

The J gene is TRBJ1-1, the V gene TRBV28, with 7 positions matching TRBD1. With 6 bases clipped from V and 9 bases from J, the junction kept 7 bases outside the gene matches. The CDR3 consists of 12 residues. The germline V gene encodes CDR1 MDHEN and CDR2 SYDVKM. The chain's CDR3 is CASSRRQGKAFF. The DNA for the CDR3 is TGTGCCAGCAGCCGTCGACAGGGTAAAGCTTTCTTT.

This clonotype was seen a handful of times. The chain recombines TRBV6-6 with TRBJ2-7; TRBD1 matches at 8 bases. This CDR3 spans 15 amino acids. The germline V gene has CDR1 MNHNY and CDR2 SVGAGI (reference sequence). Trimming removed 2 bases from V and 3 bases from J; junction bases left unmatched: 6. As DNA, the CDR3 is TGTGCCAGCAGTTACCCAGGACAGGGTTACTACGAGCAGTACTTC. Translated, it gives CASSYPGQGYYEQYF.

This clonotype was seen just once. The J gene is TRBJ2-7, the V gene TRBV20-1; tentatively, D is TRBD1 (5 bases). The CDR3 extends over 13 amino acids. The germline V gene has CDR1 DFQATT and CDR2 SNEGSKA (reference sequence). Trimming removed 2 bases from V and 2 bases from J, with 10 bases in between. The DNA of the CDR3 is TGCAGTGCTAGAAGGGCAGGGACCTACGAGCAGTACTTC. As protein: CSARRAGTYEQYF.

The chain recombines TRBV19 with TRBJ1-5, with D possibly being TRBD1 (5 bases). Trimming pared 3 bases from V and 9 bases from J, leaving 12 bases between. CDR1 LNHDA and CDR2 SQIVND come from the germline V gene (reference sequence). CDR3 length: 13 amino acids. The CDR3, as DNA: TGTGCCAGTAGTATTGGGGCCCCTTGGCCCCAGCATTTT. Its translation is CASSIGAPWPQHF.

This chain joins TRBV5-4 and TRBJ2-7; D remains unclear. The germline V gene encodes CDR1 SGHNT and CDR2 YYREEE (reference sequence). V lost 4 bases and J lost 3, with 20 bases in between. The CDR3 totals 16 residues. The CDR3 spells CASSPNPYGRFYEQYV. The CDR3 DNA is TGTGCCAGCAGCCCGAACCCCTACGGACGGTTCTACGAGCAGTACGTC.

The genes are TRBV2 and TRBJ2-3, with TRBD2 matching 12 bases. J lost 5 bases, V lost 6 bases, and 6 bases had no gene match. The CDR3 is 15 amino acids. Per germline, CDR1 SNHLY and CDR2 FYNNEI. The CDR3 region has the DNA TGTGCCAGCAGCGCACGACTAGCGGGAGTAGATACGCAGTATTTT. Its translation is CASSARLAGVDTQYF.

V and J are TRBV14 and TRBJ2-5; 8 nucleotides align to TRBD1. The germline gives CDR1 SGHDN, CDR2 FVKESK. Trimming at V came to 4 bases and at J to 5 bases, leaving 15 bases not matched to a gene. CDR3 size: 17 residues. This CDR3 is CASSPGWTGTYLETQYF. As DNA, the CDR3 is TGTGCCAGCAGCCCCGGCTGGACAGGGACATATCTGGAGACCCAGTACTTC.

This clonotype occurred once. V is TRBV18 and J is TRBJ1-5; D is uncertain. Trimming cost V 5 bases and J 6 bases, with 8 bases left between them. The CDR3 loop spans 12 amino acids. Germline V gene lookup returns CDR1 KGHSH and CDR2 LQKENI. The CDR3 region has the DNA TGTGCCAGCTCAGACCCGGGTCAGCCCCAGCATTTT. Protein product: CASSDPGQPQHF.

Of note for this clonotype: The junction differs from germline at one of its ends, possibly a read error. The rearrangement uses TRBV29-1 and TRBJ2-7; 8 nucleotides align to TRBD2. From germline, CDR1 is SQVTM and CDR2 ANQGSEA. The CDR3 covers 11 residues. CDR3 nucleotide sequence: TGCAGCGTTGCAAGTAGCGGGGTCAGTCTCTTC. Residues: CSVASSGVSLF.

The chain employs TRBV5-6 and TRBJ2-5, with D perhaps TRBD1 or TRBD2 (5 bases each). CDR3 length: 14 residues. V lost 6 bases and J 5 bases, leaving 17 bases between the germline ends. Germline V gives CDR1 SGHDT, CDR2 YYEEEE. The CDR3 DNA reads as TGTGCCAGCACCGGAAGGGGCGGGTGGGAGACCCAGTACTTC. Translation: CASTGRGGWETQYF.

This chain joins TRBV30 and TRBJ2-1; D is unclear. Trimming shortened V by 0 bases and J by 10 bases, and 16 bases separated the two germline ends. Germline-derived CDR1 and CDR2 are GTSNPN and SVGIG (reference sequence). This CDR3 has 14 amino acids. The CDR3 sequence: CAWSVGGTEVEQFF. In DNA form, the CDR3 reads TGTGCCTGGAGTGTTGGTGGCACTGAAGTCGAGCAGTTCTTC.

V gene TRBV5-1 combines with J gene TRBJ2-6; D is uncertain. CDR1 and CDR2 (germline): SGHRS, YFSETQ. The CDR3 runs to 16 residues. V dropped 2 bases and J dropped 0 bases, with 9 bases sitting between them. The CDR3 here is CASSFLPSSGANVLTF. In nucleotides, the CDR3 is TGCGCCAGCAGCTTTCTCCCGAGCTCTGGGGCCAACGTCCTGACTTTC.

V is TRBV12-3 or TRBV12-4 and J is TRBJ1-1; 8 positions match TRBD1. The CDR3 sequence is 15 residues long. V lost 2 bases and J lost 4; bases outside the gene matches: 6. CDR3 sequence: CASSLMSGGLTEAFF. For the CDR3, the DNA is TGTGCCAGCAGTTTAATGTCAGGGGGCCTCACTGAAGCTTTCTTT.

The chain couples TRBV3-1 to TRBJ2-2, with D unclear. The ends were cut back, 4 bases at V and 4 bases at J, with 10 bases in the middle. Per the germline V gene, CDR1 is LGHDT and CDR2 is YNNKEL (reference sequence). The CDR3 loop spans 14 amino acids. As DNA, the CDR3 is TGTGCCAGCAGCCCTCTCTACAGCACCGGGGAGCTGTTTTTT. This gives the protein CASSPLYSTGELFF.